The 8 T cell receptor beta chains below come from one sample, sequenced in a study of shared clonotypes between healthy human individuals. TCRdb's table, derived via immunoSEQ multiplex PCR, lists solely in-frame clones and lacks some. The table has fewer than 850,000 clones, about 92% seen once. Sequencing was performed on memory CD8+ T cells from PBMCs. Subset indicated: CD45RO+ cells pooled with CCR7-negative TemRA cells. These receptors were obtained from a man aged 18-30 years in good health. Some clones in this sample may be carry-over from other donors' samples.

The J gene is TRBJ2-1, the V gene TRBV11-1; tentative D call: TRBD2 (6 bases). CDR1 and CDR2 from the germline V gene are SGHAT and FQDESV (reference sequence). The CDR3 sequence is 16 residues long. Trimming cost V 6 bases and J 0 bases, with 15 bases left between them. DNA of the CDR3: TGTGCCAGCAGTTCCCTGCGGGGAAGCTCCTACAATGAGCAGTTCTTC. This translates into CASSSLRGSSYNEQFF.

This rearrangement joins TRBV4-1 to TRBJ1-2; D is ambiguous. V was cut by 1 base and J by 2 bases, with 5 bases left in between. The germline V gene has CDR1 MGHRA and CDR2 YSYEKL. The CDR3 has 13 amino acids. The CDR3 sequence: CASSQVSNYGYTF. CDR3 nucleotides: TGCGCCAGCAGCCAAGTATCGAACTATGGCTACACCTTC.

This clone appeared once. CDR3 sequence (DNA): TGTGCCAGCAGTTACTCGATCCCGACAGGGGGCGAGCAGTACTTC. This codes for CASSYSIPTGGEQYF. This chain joins TRBV6-6 and TRBJ2-7; 9 nucleotides align to TRBD1. The V segment lost 0 bases and the J segment 6 bases; nucleotides outside the gene matches: 6. This CDR3 has 15 residues. CDR1 MNHNY and CDR2 SVGAGI come from the germline V gene (reference sequence).

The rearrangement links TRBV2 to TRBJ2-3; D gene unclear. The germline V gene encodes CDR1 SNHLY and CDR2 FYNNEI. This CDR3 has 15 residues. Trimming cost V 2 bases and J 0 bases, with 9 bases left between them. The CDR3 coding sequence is TGTGCCAGCAGTGAAAGGATCGGGAGCACAGATACGCAGTATTTT. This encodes CASSERIGSTDTQYF.

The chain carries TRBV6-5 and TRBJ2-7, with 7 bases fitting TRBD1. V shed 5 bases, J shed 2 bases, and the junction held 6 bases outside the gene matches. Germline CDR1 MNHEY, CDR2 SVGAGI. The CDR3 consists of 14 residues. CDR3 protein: CASSTRDRPYEQYF. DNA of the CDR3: TGTGCCAGCAGTACCCGGGACAGACCCTACGAGCAGTACTTC.

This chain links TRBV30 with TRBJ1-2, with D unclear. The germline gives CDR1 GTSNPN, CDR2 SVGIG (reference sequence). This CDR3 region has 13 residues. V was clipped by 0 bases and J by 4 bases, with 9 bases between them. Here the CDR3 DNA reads TGTGCCTGGAGTGTAGGTCCGATCTATGGCTACACCTTC. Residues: CAWSVGPIYGYTF.

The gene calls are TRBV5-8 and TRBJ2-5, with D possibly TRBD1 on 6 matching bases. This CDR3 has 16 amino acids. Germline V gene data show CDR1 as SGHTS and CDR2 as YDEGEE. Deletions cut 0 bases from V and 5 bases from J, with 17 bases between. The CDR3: CASSLGDTTFRETQYF. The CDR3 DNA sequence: TGTGCCAGCAGCTTGGGGGACACCACCTTTAGGGAGACCCAGTACTTC.

The CDR3 nucleotides are TGTGCCAGCAGTTACTCGCAAACCTGGGATGGCTACACCTTC. This codes for CASSYSQTWDGYTF. The genes are TRBV6-5 and TRBJ1-2; D gene uncertain. Germline CDR1 and CDR2: MNHEY and SVGAGI. This CDR3 contains 14 residues. V gave up 0 bases and J gave up 6 bases, with 11 bases separating them.